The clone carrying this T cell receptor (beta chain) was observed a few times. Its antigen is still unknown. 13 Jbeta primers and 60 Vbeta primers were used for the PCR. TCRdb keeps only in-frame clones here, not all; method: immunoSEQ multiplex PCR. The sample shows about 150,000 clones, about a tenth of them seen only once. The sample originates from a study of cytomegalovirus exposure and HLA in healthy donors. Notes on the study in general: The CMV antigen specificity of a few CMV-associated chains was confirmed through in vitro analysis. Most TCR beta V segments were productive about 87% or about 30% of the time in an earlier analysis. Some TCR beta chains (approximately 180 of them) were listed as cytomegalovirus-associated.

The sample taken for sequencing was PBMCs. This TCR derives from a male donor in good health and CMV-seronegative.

The CDR3 spells CASSAHRAEEKLFF. DNA for the CDR3: TGTGCCAGCAGTGCCCACAGGGCGGAAGAAAAACTGTTTTTT. The V gene is TRBV6-4, the J gene TRBJ1-4, with a weak D call TRBD1 (6 bases). The V end was cut by 4 bases, the J end by 8 bases, with 14 bases between. Germline CDR1 and CDR2: MRHNA and SNTAGT. CDR3 length equals 14 residues.